This record concerns one T cell receptor delta chain sequence. The antigen it recognizes is unknown. No base-level quality is on record; no much larger clone is a single base apart. These data belong to a study of DNA immune sequencing with unique molecular identifiers (dated by TCRdb to 2019 to 2021). A note on the overall study: Immunomagnetic cell separation was used to enrich gammadelta T cells from buffy coats, and the genomic DNA of the enriched gammadelta T cells was then sequenced. gammadelta T cells were enriched from PBMC of 10 or so healthy individuals by fluorescence-activated cell sorting. Validation of the method was performed on synthetic reference molecules and on blood samples from healthy individuals. All donors were healthy individuals, and approximately 11 of the donors were profiled using sorted gammadelta T cells from peripheral blood. To compare enriched and non-enriched samples, roughly 0.1 ug of enriched gammadelta T-cell DNA and around 1 ug of non-enriched PBMC DNA were sequenced. The study developed and validated an ultrasensitive DNA-based TRD repertoire sequencing method using PCR-introduced unique molecular identifiers. Findings and caveats that apply to the study as a whole: Variation in TRD repertoire diversity was observed between healthy donors, with several donors found to be highly oligoclonal, in that the top 5 clonotypes exceeded half of productive molecules. Among clonotypes in healthy donors, TRDV2 paired with TRDJ1 was identified as the most common TRD rearrangement. The primer-based approach cannot detect novel TRD sequences that are not targeted by the primers.

Counted from cysteine to phenylalanine, this CDR3 has 15 amino acids. The entry retains the CDR3 DNA only, 45 bases that are in frame from base 1. The junction shows trimming of 0 bases on V and 10 bases on J, and the gene matches do not reach 11 bases of it. Based on the germline V gene, the CDR1 and CDR2 sequences are GEAIGNYY and EKD. The library relied on multiplex PCR. Genomic DNA was amplified with a 32-plex assay using primers for all 8 TRDV and 4 TRDJ genes covering the CDR3. A 12-nucleotide UMI was attached over 3 barcoding PCR cycles, and a second PCR was then run with Illumina adapter primers. AMPure XP beads were used to purify the libraries, and library quality was checked on a Fragment Analyzer using the HS NGS Fragment kit. An Illumina MiniSeq mid-output kit with around 19% PhiX and 150 cycles of paired-end reads was used for sequencing. Concerning the study's data processing: MIGEC version 1.2.9 was used to process the reads, grouping reads by UMI and building error-corrected consensus sequences. Post-processing used modified VDJtools version 1.2.1 scripts and the tcR R package. Clonotypes were called again by TCRdb from the public reads via CATT, and duplicate nucleotide sequences were then merged into one entry. What appears here as the V and J calls and clone size reflects TCRdb's work, not the paper's. The table for this sample lists some 2,000 delta-chain clones; roughly 13% of them were counted only once. The ten top clones hold around 59% of the sample.

Sequencing was performed on gamma-delta T cells enriched from blood buffy coat, or unenriched PBMCs (not recorded which). The chain employs TRDV2 and TRDJ1; 9 middle bases align to TRDD3. This sequence was found in a human donor in good health. The DNA is as follows: TGTGCCTGTGACACCGTAGGGGATACGCAGGTCGGACTCATCTTT. It translates as CACDTVGDTQVGLIF.